The 28 T cell receptor beta chains below all came from one sample that was sequenced in a study of vaccination effects on CD4 cells after COVID-19. Antigen-specific CD4+ T cells expanded by the ViraFEST assay with viral peptide pools were then sequenced. With more than 9 days of culture completed, CD4+ T cells were isolated. Vaccinees lacked prior SARS-CoV-2 infection and tested negative for nucleocapsid antibodies. Their antigens are not known. Profiling relied on immunoSEQ multiplex PCR, and the TCRdb table lists in-frame clones only, not all of them. The sample contains roughly 35,000 clones, roughly 62% of which appear only once. The sequenced sample was CD4+ T cells from PBMCs cultured with HCoV-OC43 spike peptides, obtained before COVID-19 vaccination. The subset denotes: HCoV-OC43 spike overlapping peptide pool stimulation. The receptor source for this set is a human donor who received a COVID-19 vaccine.

This chain joins TRBV12-1 and TRBJ1-2; the D call in the table, TRBD1, was not verified against the DNA. TRBV12-1 is a recognized pseudogene. There are 16 residues in the CDR3. The CDR3 DNA follows: TGTGCCAGCATTCTACGGCGGGCAGGGGGTTTCTATGGCTACACCTTC. Translation: CASILRRAGGFYGYTF.

This chain connects TRBV27 to TRBJ1-2; 8 nucleotides align to TRBD1. CDR1 and CDR2 from the germline V gene are MNHEY and SMNVEV (reference sequence). The CDR3 sequence is 13 residues long. Trimming took 7 bases from V and 2 from J; bases not matched to a gene: 3. The CDR3 loop is CASTGTGNYGYTF. The CDR3 region has the DNA TGTGCCAGCACCGGGACAGGAAACTATGGCTACACCTTC.

This clone was picked up a small number of times. The chain is built from TRBV18 and TRBJ2-7; 9 bases fit TRBD1. Trimming took 3 bases from V and 5 from J; bases not matched to a gene: 14. CDR1 KGHSH and CDR2 LQKENI come from the germline V gene. The CDR3 covers 17 residues. The CDR3: CASSPRMVWTGDDEQYF. DNA of the CDR3: TGTGCCAGCTCACCCAGGATGGTCTGGACAGGGGACGACGAGCAGTACTTC. Looking up the rest from reference TRBV18 and TRBJ2-7 gives the full variable domain: NAGVMQNPRHLVRRRGQEARLRCSPMKGHSHVYWYRQLPEEGLKFMVYLQKENIIDESGMPKERFSAEFPKEGPSILRIQQVVRGDSAAYFCASSPRMVWTGDDEQYFGPGTRLTVT.

The chain is built from TRBV3-1 (or the pseudogene TRBV3-2) and TRBJ2-7, with 11 bases matching TRBD2. The V and J ends lost 4 bases and 3 bases, in that order; junction bases with no gene match: 14. The CDR3 spans 18 residues. Germline V CDR1 and CDR2: LGHDT, YNNKEL (reference sequence). The CDR3 reads CASSPWELAGGKRYEQYF. As DNA, the CDR3 is TGTGCCAGCAGCCCATGGGAGTTAGCGGGAGGGAAACGCTACGAGCAGTACTTC.

V gene TRBV6-5 combines with J gene TRBJ1-1; 9 bases line up with TRBD1. Trimming took 6 bases from V and 6 from J; bases not matched to a gene: 8. Germline V gives CDR1 MNHEY, CDR2 SVGAGI. CDR3 length: 14 residues. CDR3 in amino acids: CASSLQGAGPEAFF. The CDR3 DNA follows: TGTGCCAGCAGCTTACAGGGGGCTGGGCCTGAAGCTTTCTTT.

The chain uses TRBV2 and TRBJ1-2; 8 nucleotides align to TRBD1. The CDR3 length is 12 residues. The germline V gene has CDR1 SNHLY and CDR2 FYNNEI. The junction had 1 base not matched to a gene; V was cut back by 1 base and J by 9 bases. The CDR3 loop reads CASSEGTGSYTF. In DNA, the CDR3 is TGTGCCAGCAGTGAAGGGACAGGGAGCTACACCTTC.

This sequence joins TRBV7-8 and TRBJ2-1; TRBD2 is a possible D gene (5 bases). There are 16 residues in the CDR3. V dropped 0 bases and J dropped 2 bases, with 11 bases sitting between them. Looked up from germline, CDR1 is SGHVS and CDR2 is FQNEAQ. In nucleotides, the CDR3 is TGTGCCAGCAGCTTAGCGTCGGGAACTCCCTACAATGAGCAGTTCTTC. It specifies CASSLASGTPYNEQFF.

The chain uses TRBV10-3 and TRBJ2-7; TRBD2 agrees at 9 bases. Germline CDR1 ENHRY, CDR2 SYGVKD. This CDR3 contains 14 residues. The ends lost 6 bases at V and 0 bases at J; junction bases unmatched: 3. CDR3 sequence: CAISKTSGSYEQYF. The CDR3 nucleotides are TGTGCCATCAGCAAGACTAGCGGCTCCTACGAGCAGTACTTC.

This rearrangement joins TRBV10-3 to TRBJ1-3; no clear D. Trimming stripped 0 bases from V and 2 bases from J, with 8 bases between. CDR3 length equals 15 residues. The V gene's germline CDR1 is ENHRY and CDR2 SYGVKD. In nucleotides, the CDR3 is TGTGCCATCAGTGAGTCTTTAACAACTGGAAACACCATATATTTT. It codes for CAISESLTTGNTIYF.

The CDR3 DNA is TGTGCCAGCAGCCCATCAGCGGATACGCAGTATTTT. It specifies CASSPSADTQYF. The rearrangement links TRBV7-8 to TRBJ2-3, with unresolved D. The V end was cut by 5 bases, the J end by 6 bases, with 9 bases between. CDR1 and CDR2 from the germline V gene are SGHVS and FQNEAQ. The CDR3 extends over 12 amino acids.

This clone turned up a few times. The rearrangement joins TRBV18 to TRBJ2-7; D might be TRBD1 (6 bases). The CDR3 loop spans 17 amino acids. V was cut by 0 bases and J by 1 base, with 16 bases left in between. Germline V gene data show CDR1 as KGHSH and CDR2 as LQKENI. CDR3 DNA: TGTGCCAGCTCACCACCCTTGGTCTCTGACAGGTCCTACGAGCAGTACTTC. Translating gives CASSPPLVSDRSYEQYF.

The count of this clone is one. This rearrangement joins TRBV6-2 or TRBV6-3 to TRBJ2-7; D may be TRBD1 (6 bases). In germline, CDR1 is MNHEY, CDR2 SVGEGT. With 5 bases removed from V and 3 bases from J, the gap between germline ends came to 14 bases. The CDR3 sequence is 14 residues long. This chain's CDR3 is CASSSQGWSYEQYF. The CDR3 DNA is TGTGCCAGCAGTAGTCAGGGGTGGAGCTACGAGCAGTACTTC.

The chain links TRBV5-1 to TRBJ1-1; 8 positions agree with TRBD1. Germline lookup yields CDR1 SGHRS and CDR2 YFSETQ. V lost 2 bases to trimming and J lost 7 bases; unmatched junction nucleotides: 10. CDR3 size: 15 residues. This CDR3 is CASSLASGGRGEAFF. CDR3 nucleotides: TGCGCCAGCAGCTTAGCATCAGGGGGCAGGGGTGAAGCTTTCTTT.

The V and J genes are TRBV7-2 and TRBJ2-7; possible D gene TRBD2, 6 bases. Germline loops: CDR1 SGHTA, CDR2 FQGNSA. V was pared by 1 base and J by 6 bases, with 16 bases between. There are 15 residues in the CDR3. CDR3 amino acids: CASSLVLTQEGEQYF. In DNA form, the CDR3 reads TGTGCCAGCAGCTTAGTCTTGACACAGGAGGGCGAGCAGTACTTC. Based on the CDR3 plus reference TRBV7-2 and TRBJ2-7, the full variable domain is GAGVSQSPSNKVTEKGKDVELRCDPISGHTALYWYRQSLGQGLEFLIYFQGNSAPDKSGLPSDRFSAERTGGSVSTLTIQRTQQEDSAVYLCASSLVLTQEGEQYFGPGTRLTVT.

The rearrangement links TRBV10-3 to TRBJ1-2; D is perhaps TRBD1 (6 bases). CDR3 length: 12 amino acids. Germline CDR1 reads ENHRY; CDR2 reads SYGVKD. Trimming took 6 bases from V and 8 from J, leaving 13 bases between them. The DNA of the CDR3 is TGTGCCATCAGCGAGGGGGAAAGGGGCTACACCTTC. This encodes CAISEGERGYTF.

This clone is a singleton in its sample. Other DNA sequences of this sample code for an identical CDR3. The chain employs TRBV3-1 (or the pseudogene TRBV3-2) and TRBJ2-7, with 8 bases aligning to TRBD2. This CDR3 contains 14 residues. The germline V gene has CDR1 LGHDT and CDR2 YNNKEL (reference sequence). V dropped 3 bases and J dropped 1; count of bases not matched to a gene: 2. The CDR3 nucleotides read TGTGCCAGCAGCCAGCTAGCGGGTTCCTACGAGCAGTACTTC. It yields the protein CASSQLAGSYEQYF.

The V gene is TRBV5-8, the J gene TRBJ2-2; D is perhaps TRBD1 (7 bases). This CDR3 spans 14 amino acids. Germline V gene data show CDR1 as SGHTS and CDR2 as YDEGEE. V was pared by 5 bases and J by 5 bases, with 13 bases between. The CDR3 coding sequence is TGTGCCAGCAGAGTGACAGGGAGGACCGGGGAGCTGTTTTTT. Protein: CASRVTGRTGELFF.

The chain has TRBV5-1 and TRBJ1-1; D gene unclear. Looked up from germline, CDR1 is SGHRS and CDR2 is YFSETQ. The CDR3 spans 14 residues. Trimming cost V 0 bases and J 5 bases, with 11 bases left between them. For the CDR3, the DNA is TGCGCCAGCAGCTTGGAGGCTCTCTTGACTGAAGCTTTCTTT. Translating gives CASSLEALLTEAFF.

The chain uses TRBV30 and TRBJ2-1; D possibly corresponds to TRBD1 (6 bases). CDR3 length: 14 residues. V lost 5 bases and J 11 bases, leaving 22 bases between the germline ends. Germline V gene sequence: CDR1 GTSNPN, CDR2 SVGIG (reference sequence). The CDR3: CAWDRSAFRTQQFF. CDR3 sequence (DNA): TGTGCCTGGGACAGGTCAGCTTTCCGCACCCAGCAGTTCTTC. The whole variable domain, filled in from reference TRBV30 and TRBJ2-1, reads SQTIHQWPATLVQPVGSPLSLECTVEGTSNPNLYWYRQAAGRGLQLLFYSVGIGQISSEVPQNLSASRPQDRQFILSSKKLLLSDSGFYLCAWDRSAFRTQQFFGPGTRLTVL.

The rearrangement uses TRBV5-8 and TRBJ1-1, with TRBD1 identical over 7 bases. The J segment lost 0 bases and the V segment lost 2 bases, leaving 7 bases of the junction unmatched. This CDR3 contains 16 residues. Germline-derived CDR1 and CDR2 are SGHTS and YDEGEE. The CDR3 region has the DNA TGTGCCAGCAGCTTCGAGGGGACAGATCTGAACACTGAAGCTTTCTTT. It is translated as CASSFEGTDLNTEAFF.

This rearrangement joins TRBV7-8 to TRBJ2-1; 9 bases are a match to TRBD2. V shed 1 base, J shed 6 bases, and the junction held 7 bases outside the gene matches. Germline V lookup: CDR1 SGHVS, CDR2 FQNEAQ. The CDR3 has 16 residues. CDR3 residues: CASSLGGRGGRNEQFF. The CDR3, as DNA: TGTGCCAGCAGCTTAGGTGGGCGGGGGGGCCGCAATGAGCAGTTCTTC.

In this sample, this clone turned up a few times. The chain employs TRBV18 and TRBJ2-5; the D is unclear. This CDR3 comprises 13 residues. With 4 bases removed from V and 0 bases from J, the gap between germline ends came to 6 bases. Germline values: CDR1 KGHSH, CDR2 LQKENI. CDR3 in amino acids: CASSHGHQETQYF. CDR3 DNA: TGTGCCAGCTCACATGGACACCAAGAGACCCAGTACTTC. The full variable domain, completed using reference TRBV18 and TRBJ2-5, is NAGVMQNPRHLVRRRGQEARLRCSPMKGHSHVYWYRQLPEEGLKFMVYLQKENIIDESGMPKERFSAEFPKEGPSILRIQQVVRGDSAAYFCASSHGHQETQYFGPGTRLLVL.

The chain combines TRBV11-2 with TRBJ2-1; 7 nucleotides line up with TRBD2. J was trimmed by 9 bases and V by 2 bases; bases with no gene match: 16. The CDR3 consists of 17 residues. Per the germline V gene, CDR1 is SGHAT and CDR2 is FQNNGV. This CDR3 reads CASSLIGQAGRFGEQFF. CDR3 nucleotide sequence: TGTGCCAGCAGCTTAATCGGCCAAGCGGGACGATTCGGTGAGCAGTTCTTC.

J is TRBJ2-5 and V is TRBV29-1; tentatively, D is TRBD2 (5 bases). Germline V gene sequence: CDR1 SQVTM, CDR2 ANQGSEA. This CDR3 contains 12 residues. Trimming shortened V by 4 bases and J by 4 bases, and 10 bases separated the two germline ends. CDR3 loop: CSVGSGGETQYF. The CDR3 DNA follows: TGCAGCGTTGGGAGTGGAGGAGAGACCCAGTACTTC.

The chain links TRBV5-1 to TRBJ2-5; TRBD1 might be the D (5 bases). The length of the CDR3 is 13 residues. CDR1 and CDR2 from the germline V gene are SGHRS and YFSETQ. Trimming stripped 7 bases from V and 2 bases from J, with 12 bases between. DNA for the CDR3: TGCGCCAGCGCGCAGGGCCTACAAGAGACCCAGTACTTC. Protein product: CASAQGLQETQYF.

The CDR3 is CATSRDLLFSGQGEGYTF. Written as DNA, the CDR3 is TGTGCCACCAGCAGAGATCTCCTTTTTTCCGGGCAGGGGGAAGGCTACACCTTC. V is TRBV15 and J is TRBJ1-2, with 7 nucleotides matching TRBD1. V lost 0 bases and J lost 8; bases outside the gene matches: 18. The CDR3 is 18 amino acids. The germline V gene has CDR1 LNHNV and CDR2 YYDKDF (reference sequence). The full variable domain, in which reference TRBV15 and TRBJ1-2 provide the parts outside the CDR3, is DAMVIQNPRYQVTQFGKPVTLSCSQTLNHNVMYWYQQKSSQAPKLLFHYYDKDFNNEADTPDNFQSRRPNTSFCFLDIRSPGLGDTAMYLCATSRDLLFSGQGEGYTFGSGTRLTVV.

The chain has TRBV7-6 and TRBJ2-5; weak D call: TRBD2 (6 bases). V was cut by 5 bases and J by 1 base, with 14 bases left in between. Germline values: CDR1 SGHVS, CDR2 FNYEAQ. This CDR3 has 15 amino acids. DNA of the CDR3: TGTGCCAGCAGCCCACGGGAGAAAGGCCAAGAGACCCAGTACTTC. Amino acids: CASSPREKGQETQYF.

V usage is TRBV19 and J usage is TRBJ1-4; perhaps TRBD1 as D (6 bases). Germline V gene sequence: CDR1 LNHDA, CDR2 SQIVND (reference sequence). The V and J ends lost 1 base and 8 bases respectively, with 17 bases between them. CDR3 size: 16 residues. The CDR3 nucleotides are TGTGCCAGTAGTATAGGGGCAGGGGCTCGGTCGGAAAAACTGTTTTTT. Protein: CASSIGAGARSEKLFF.